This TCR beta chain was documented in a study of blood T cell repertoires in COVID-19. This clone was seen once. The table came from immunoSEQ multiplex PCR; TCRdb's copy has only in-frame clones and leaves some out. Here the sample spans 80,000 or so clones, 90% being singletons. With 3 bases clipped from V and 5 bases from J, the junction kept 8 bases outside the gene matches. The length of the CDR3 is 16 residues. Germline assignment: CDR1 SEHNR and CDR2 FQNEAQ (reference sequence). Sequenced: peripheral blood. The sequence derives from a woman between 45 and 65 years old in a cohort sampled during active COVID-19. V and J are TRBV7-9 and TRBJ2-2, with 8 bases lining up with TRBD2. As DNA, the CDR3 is TGTGCCAGCAGCTTTCCATACCAGCGGGAGACCGGGGAGCTGTTTTTT. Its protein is CASSFPYQRETGELFF.